This T cell receptor (beta chain) was obtained from a study of blood T cells in healthy people across ages. V gave up 5 bases and J gave up 9 bases, with 17 bases separating them. The CDR3 totals 14 residues. General study findings and limits: The authors considered diversity estimates from one million T cells to be underestimates. Per-million-T-cell TCR beta diversity fell roughly linearly with age. When set beside aged donors, long-lived donors presented more naive CD4+ cells and higher diversity.

For this clonotype: Its target is not known.

The second PCR ran about 6 to 11 cycles with a sample-barcoded 5' primer and J-beta primers. TCRdb reanalysed the 5' RACE reads using MiXCR and keeps one entry per CDR3 protein. The sample includes 1.5 million to 2 million distinct CDR3 sequences, roughly 30% of them seen just once. The TCR comes from a woman under 40 in good health. Sequenced: blood. This chain joins TRBV12-3 or TRBV12-4 and TRBJ2-1, with D maybe TRBD1 (5 bases). The CDR3 loop is CASSREGALGEQFF. The CDR3 DNA reads as TGTGCCAGCAGTCGTGAAGGGGCGCTGGGTGAGCAGTTCTTC.